This T cell receptor (beta chain) was captured by sequencing in a study of blood T cell repertoires in COVID-19. Looking at the study overall: The origin of the acute and convalescent COVID-19 samples was the United States, Italy and Spain. PBMCs, B-cell-depleted T cells, or T cells provided the cDNA or gDNA that made up the material.

The CDR3 consists of 14 residues. Looked up from germline, CDR1 is MNHEY and CDR2 is SVGAGI. V was clipped by 6 bases and J by 13 bases; unmatched bases: 10. As originally analysed: Cell counts per sample came from amplifying reference gene primers. Clones were read by immunoSEQ multiplex PCR, and TCRdb kept only the in-frame ones, dropping some. V and J calls plus clone size are reproduced from that table; the DNA served to infer D and trimming. The sample holds about 210,000 clones, about 86% seen once. Material: peripheral blood. The gene calls are TRBV6-5 and TRBJ2-1; 12 bases are shared with TRBD2. This sequence originates from a middle-aged man with active or convalescent COVID-19. The CDR3 DNA sequence: TGTGCCAGCAGCTCACTAGCGGGAGGCGGGAAACAGTTCTTC. Its protein is CASSSLAGGGKQFF.